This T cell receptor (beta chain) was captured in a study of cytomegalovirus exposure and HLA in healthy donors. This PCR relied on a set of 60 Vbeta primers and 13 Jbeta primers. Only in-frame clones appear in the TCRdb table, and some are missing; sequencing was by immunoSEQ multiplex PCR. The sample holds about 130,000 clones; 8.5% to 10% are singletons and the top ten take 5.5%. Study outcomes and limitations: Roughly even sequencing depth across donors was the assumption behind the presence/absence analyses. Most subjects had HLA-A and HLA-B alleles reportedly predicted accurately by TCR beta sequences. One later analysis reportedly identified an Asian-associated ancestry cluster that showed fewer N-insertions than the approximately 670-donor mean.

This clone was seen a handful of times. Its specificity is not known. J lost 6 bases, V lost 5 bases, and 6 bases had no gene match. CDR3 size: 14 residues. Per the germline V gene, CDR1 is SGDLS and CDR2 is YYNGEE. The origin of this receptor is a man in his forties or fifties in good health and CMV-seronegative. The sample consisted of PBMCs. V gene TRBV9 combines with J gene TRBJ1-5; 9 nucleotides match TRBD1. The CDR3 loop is CASSQQGAPQPQHF. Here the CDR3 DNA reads TGTGCCAGCAGTCAACAGGGGGCGCCTCAGCCCCAGCATTTT.